The clone carrying this T cell receptor beta chain came up a few times. The CDR3 is made up of 17 amino acids. V lost 1 base and J lost 1; bases outside the gene matches: 7. In germline, CDR1 is SGHAT, CDR2 FQNNGV. This sample was taken from a study of beta chain features in type 1 diabetes. Every isolated RNA sample was fully reverse transcribed, so sequencing captured expressed TCRB transcripts. Produced via immunoSEQ multiplex PCR; TCRdb's table is partial and in-frame only. The sample holds over 40,000 clones, over 50% seen once. This TCR was sampled from a young woman in good health. This chain uses TRBV11-2 with TRBJ2-3, with 8 positions matching TRBD1. Sequencing input: Tregs from blood. For the CDR3, the DNA is TGTGCCAGCAGCTTAGTTGGACAGGGTCCCGGCACAGATACGCAGTATTTT. It yields the protein CASSLVGQGPGTDTQYF.